This passage covers 10 T cell receptor beta chains from one sample sequenced in a study of regulatory T cells in long-lasting Graves disease. Indicated time point: persistent/refractory GD, antithyroid drugs over 5 years with positive TRAb. TCR sequences were obtained from RNA taken from PBMCs. Combining iRepertoire HTBI primers with Arm-PCR of CDR3 regions, the authors built TCR beta libraries. MiXCR was run by TCRdb on the multiplex PCR reads, yielding one entry per CDR3 protein. The table lists fewer than 600,000 distinct CDR3 sequences, 22% of them singletons, with around 13% in the top ten. The sample here was peripheral blood mononuclear cells (PBMCs), taken when the disease was refractory, from a patient treated with antithyroid drugs. All receptors derive from a female donor with Graves disease.

The chain couples TRBV20-1 to TRBJ2-5; 7 nucleotides agree with TRBD1. CDR1 is DFQATT and CDR2 is SNEGSKA in the germline V gene (reference sequence). The length of the CDR3 is 14 residues. The V gene end was trimmed by 4 bases and the J gene end by 0 bases; junction bases not matched to a gene: 5. The CDR3 DNA reads as TGCAGTGCTACGACAGGGTGGTACCAAGAGACCCAGTACTTC. Amino acid sequence: CSATTGWYQETQYF.

Ten or more counts support this clonotype. The V and J genes are TRBV7-9 and TRBJ1-1; a weak D match, TRBD1 (5 bases). The CDR3 spans 14 residues. Germline-derived CDR1 and CDR2 are SEHNR and FQNEAQ (reference sequence). Trimming stripped 2 bases from V and 7 bases from J, with 14 bases between. CDR3 in DNA: TGTGCCAGCAGCTTAACGGGGACTAACGGTGAAGCTTTCTTT. Its protein is CASSLTGTNGEAFF.

This clonotype was counted many times. The rearrangement uses TRBV11-2 and TRBJ1-2; D remains unclear. The CDR3 is 15 amino acids. Trimming left V 3 bases short and J 2 bases short, with 13 bases between. CDR1 is SGHAT, CDR2 FQNNGV, per germline. The CDR3 is CASSFRSSVNYGYTF. In nucleotides, the CDR3 is TGTGCCAGCAGCTTTCGATCTTCGGTAAACTATGGCTACACCTTC.

This chain connects TRBV7-9 to TRBJ2-2; D unclear. The CDR3 is 14 residues long. Germline loops: CDR1 SEHNR, CDR2 FQNEAQ (reference sequence). V was trimmed by 2 bases and J by 5 bases, leaving 9 bases between them. The CDR3 loop reads CASSLSQETGELFF. The CDR3 DNA reads TGTGCCAGCAGCTTAAGTCAGGAGACCGGGGAGCTGTTTTTT.

The V call is TRBV5-4, the J call TRBJ2-5, with 8 bases fitting TRBD2. In germline, CDR1 is SGHNT, CDR2 YYREEE (reference sequence). V lost 3 bases to trimming and J lost 0 bases; unmatched junction nucleotides: 4. This CDR3 is built from 15 residues. The CDR3 protein is CASSSGGSYQETQYF. The CDR3 DNA is TGTGCCAGCAGCTCGGGAGGGAGTTACCAAGAGACCCAGTACTTC.

This clonotype was observed many times. The gene calls are TRBV7-2 and TRBJ1-1; 8 positions agree with TRBD1. The CDR3 spans 11 residues. Trimming took 4 bases from V and 11 from J; bases not matched to a gene: 3. Germline CDR1 reads SGHTA; CDR2 reads FQGNSA. CDR3 amino acids: CASSWTGRAFF. The CDR3 nucleotides read TGTGCCAGCAGCTGGACAGGGAGGGCTTTCTTT.

This clonotype came up many times. The junction differs from germline at one of its ends, possibly a read error. The V gene is TRBV5-1, the J gene TRBJ2-6; D remains unclear. In germline, CDR1 is SGHRS, CDR2 YFSETQ. The CDR3 covers 16 residues. CDR3 nucleotide sequence: TGTGCCAGCAGCTTGGACGGATACTCTGGGGCCAACGTCCTGACTTTC. The encoded protein is CASSLDGYSGANVLTF.

This clonotype was detected ten times or more. The rearrangement joins TRBV6-9 to TRBJ2-7; D gene uncertain. V lost 3 bases, J lost 4 bases, and 16 bases lay in between. The germline V gene encodes CDR1 MNHGY and CDR2 SVAAGI. This CDR3 comprises 15 residues. CDR3 region: CASSYGWITSYEQYF. As DNA, the CDR3 is TGTGCCAGCAGTTACGGGTGGATAACTTCTTACGAGCAGTACTTC.

The chain is built from TRBV6-2 or TRBV6-3 and TRBJ1-5, with no clear D. The length of the CDR3 is 15 residues. The ends were cut back, 2 bases at V and 7 bases at J, with 15 bases in the middle. Looked up from germline, CDR1 is MNHEY and CDR2 is SVGEGT. CDR3 region: CASSYKSSGGQPQHF. The DNA of the CDR3 is TGTGCCAGCAGTTACAAATCCTCGGGAGGGCAGCCCCAGCATTTT.

This clonotype was seen repeatedly, ten times or more. The chain carries TRBV29-1 and TRBJ1-1; 8 bases align to TRBD1. The CDR3 covers 13 residues. After removal of 7 bases from V and 4 bases from J, the junction contained 8 bases not matched to a gene. CDR1 and CDR2 (germline): SQVTM, ANQGSEA. As DNA, the CDR3 is TGCAGCGCTCCGGGACAGGAGACCACTGAAGCTTTCTTT. It encodes CSAPGQETTEAFF.